One and the same sample provided the 26 T cell receptor beta chains below, sequenced in a study of cytomegalovirus exposure and HLA in healthy donors. The PCR ran on 60 Vbeta and 13 Jbeta primers. Repertoires were generated with immunoSEQ multiplex PCR, while TCRdb's copy carries only in-frame clones and drops some. The sample holds some 180,000 clones, over 80% seen once. Sequenced sample: PBMCs. All receptors derive from a girl aged 10 to 17 in good health and CMV-seropositive.

This chain connects TRBV29-1 to TRBJ2-2; 13 bases map to TRBD2. The CDR3 is made up of 15 amino acids. V dropped 7 bases and J dropped 3; count of bases not matched to a gene: 5. Germline values: CDR1 SQVTM, CDR2 ANQGSEA. The CDR3 bases are TGCAGCGCCCGGACTAGCGGGAGAGACACCGGGGAGCTGTTTTTT. Its translation is CSARTSGRDTGELFF.

A word on this clone: The junction does not match germline at one end; this may be a read error. The chain recombines TRBV4-3 with TRBJ2-1, with TRBD1 matching 8 bases. CDR3 length: 12 amino acids. Germline V gene sequence: CDR1 LGHNA, CDR2 YSLEER. The CDR3 region is CASSQYGQGPLF. The CDR3 DNA follows: TGCGCCAGCAGCCAATACGGACAGGGACCCCTCTTC.

Only one count was recorded for this clone. The CDR3 bases are TGTGCCAGCAGCTATACTACTAGTTTGGAGACCCAGTACTTC. Translation gives CASSYTTSLETQYF. This chain connects TRBV7-9 to TRBJ2-5; D is possibly TRBD2 (5 bases). This CDR3 comprises 14 residues. V was trimmed by 4 bases and J by 5 bases, leaving 14 bases between them. Looked up from germline, CDR1 is SEHNR and CDR2 is FQNEAQ (reference sequence).

The chain joins TRBV6-5 to TRBJ2-7, with TRBD2 identical over 12 bases. The CDR3 contains 13 residues. V shed 6 bases, J shed 6 bases, and the junction held 3 bases outside the gene matches. CDR1 and CDR2 (germline): MNHEY, SVGAGI. The CDR3: CASSLAGGGEQYF. CDR3 in DNA: TGTGCCAGCAGCCTAGCGGGAGGGGGCGAGCAGTACTTC.

The V gene is TRBV7-9, the J gene TRBJ2-5; 12 bases map to TRBD1. V shed 1 base, J shed 3 bases, and the junction held 12 bases outside the gene matches. This CDR3 has 19 amino acids. Germline V CDR1 and CDR2: SEHNR, FQNEAQ (reference sequence). The CDR3 DNA reads TGTGCCAGCAGCTTAGAGATAGGGTGGGACAGGGGGCCGGAAGAGACCCAGTACTTC. Translated: CASSLEIGWDRGPEETQYF.

The rearrangement joins TRBV6-6 to TRBJ1-2; possible D gene TRBD1, 5 bases. The germline V gene encodes CDR1 MNHNY and CDR2 SVGAGI (reference sequence). The length of the CDR3 is 16 residues. Trimming shortened V by 2 bases and J by 3 bases, and 16 bases separated the two germline ends. CDR3 nucleotides: TGTGCCAGCAGTTACCCACCGGAGGGACGGCACTATGGCTACACCTTC. It specifies CASSYPPEGRHYGYTF.

The V and J genes are TRBV4-1 and TRBJ2-7; D may be TRBD1 (6 bases). The CDR3 loop spans 13 amino acids. Germline-derived CDR1 and CDR2 are MGHRA and YSYEKL. V dropped 8 bases and J dropped 7 bases, with 18 bases sitting between them. The CDR3 loop is CASLDRRRGEQYF. The DNA for the CDR3 is TGCGCCAGCTTAGACAGGCGGCGAGGAGAGCAGTACTTC.

This clone occurred once. The chain combines TRBV30 with TRBJ1-5; TRBD1 matches at 7 bases. CDR1 GTSNPN and CDR2 SVGIG come from the germline V gene (reference sequence). The CDR3 totals 13 residues. V gave up 8 bases and J gave up 3 bases; unmatched junction bases: 7. The CDR3 is CALQGGYNQPQHF. DNA of the CDR3: TGTGCCCTCCAGGGGGGTTACAATCAGCCCCAGCATTTT.

This sequence joins TRBV11-2 and TRBJ2-1, with 9 bases identical to TRBD2. Germline values: CDR1 SGHAT, CDR2 FQNNGV. The V gene end was trimmed by 3 bases and the J gene end by 3 bases; junction bases not matched to a gene: 9. CDR3 length: 17 residues. CDR3 sequence reads: CASSFSRGGRGYNEQFF. CDR3 bases: TGTGCCAGCAGCTTTTCCCGAGGCGGGAGGGGCTACAATGAGCAGTTCTTC. The whole variable domain, filled in from reference TRBV11-2 and TRBJ2-1, reads EAGVAQSPRYKIIEKRQSVAFWCNPISGHATLYWYQQILGQGPKLLIQFQNNGVVDDSQLPKDRFSAERLKGVDSTLKIQPAKLEDSAVYLCASSFSRGGRGYNEQFFGPGTRLTVL.

This clone appeared once. The chain couples TRBV15 to TRBJ2-1; possibly TRBD2 for D (5 bases). There are 13 residues in the CDR3. The germline V gene encodes CDR1 LNHNV and CDR2 YYDKDF (reference sequence). V was clipped by 3 bases and J by 7 bases, with 10 bases between them. The CDR3 reads CATSSQRANEQFF. The CDR3 region has the DNA TGTGCCACCAGCAGTCAGAGGGCGAATGAGCAGTTCTTC.

The V call is TRBV5-1, the J call TRBJ1-2, with D hard to call. The germline V gene has CDR1 SGHRS and CDR2 YFSETQ. The CDR3 is 14 amino acids. V lost 1 base and J 3 bases, leaving 10 bases between the germline ends. CDR3 residues: CASSLSDTDYGYTF. The CDR3 coding sequence is TGCGCCAGCAGCTTGTCAGACACCGACTATGGCTACACCTTC.

This chain links TRBV11-2 with TRBJ2-7, with a weak D call TRBD2 (5 bases). The CDR3 contains 13 residues. Germline V gene sequence: CDR1 SGHAT, CDR2 FQNNGV. V gave up 5 bases and J gave up 7 bases, with 15 bases separating them. Here the CDR3 DNA reads TGTGCCAGCAGCGTCGGACTGGTTCAGGAGCAGTACTTC. Its protein product is CASSVGLVQEQYF.

The chain joins TRBV27 to TRBJ2-5, with D hard to call. Trimming took 1 base from V and 5 from J, leaving 11 bases between them. The V gene's germline CDR1 is MNHEY and CDR2 SMNVEV (reference sequence). The CDR3 spans 14 residues. The CDR3 reads CASSLYASQETQYF. The CDR3 DNA follows: TGTGCCAGCAGTTTATATGCTAGTCAGGAGACCCAGTACTTC.

For this clone: At one end, the junction sequence differs from germline, possibly due to a read error. V gene TRBV5-1 combines with J gene TRBJ2-5, with a tentative D call TRBD2 (6 bases). This CDR3 contains 14 residues. Per germline, CDR1 SGHRS and CDR2 YFSETQ. CDR3 in DNA: TGCGCCAGCAGCTTTGGGCGGGACCAGGAGACCCAGTACTTC. It encodes CASSFGRDQETQYF. Full variable domain (rest looked up from reference TRBV5-1 and TRBJ2-5): KAGVTQTPRYLIKTRGQQVTLSCSPISGHRSVSWYQQTPGQGLQFLFEYFSETQRNKGNFPGRFSGRQFSNSRSEMNVSTLELGDSALYLCASSFGRDQETQYFGPGTRLLVL.

The J gene is TRBJ1-5, the V gene TRBV6-5; D uncertain. Trimming took 7 bases from V and 0 from J, leaving 13 bases between them. The CDR3 covers 15 residues. The germline gives CDR1 MNHEY, CDR2 SVGAGI. The CDR3 sequence is CASKVRNYSNQPQHF. The CDR3 DNA sequence: TGTGCCAGCAAGGTCCGAAACTATAGCAATCAGCCCCAGCATTTT.

The J gene is TRBJ2-1, the V gene TRBV5-1, with 11 positions matching TRBD2. V was clipped by 2 bases and J by 8 bases; unmatched bases: 6. CDR3 length equals 15 residues. The V gene's germline CDR1 is SGHRS and CDR2 YFSETQ. CDR3 bases: TGCGCCAGCAGCTTACTAGCGGGAGTTGTAGATGAGCAGTTCTTC. Its protein is CASSLLAGVVDEQFF.

V is TRBV5-4 and J is TRBJ2-3; 8 positions agree with TRBD2. This CDR3 is built from 15 residues. Unmatched junction bases numbered 6, after V lost 2 bases and J lost 4 bases. Germline CDR1 reads SGHNT; CDR2 reads YYREEE (reference sequence). Here the CDR3 reads CASSFSGMSADTQYF. The CDR3 nucleotides read TGTGCCAGCAGCTTTAGCGGGATGTCGGCAGATACGCAGTATTTT.

V is TRBV30 and J is TRBJ1-2; 8 positions agree with TRBD1. Germline V gene data show CDR1 as GTSNPN and CDR2 as SVGIG (reference sequence). CDR3 length: 14 residues. V lost 8 bases and J lost 4; bases outside the gene matches: 12. Written as DNA, the CDR3 is TGTGCCACGGTATCCCGGGACAGGCTCTATGGCTACACCTTC. It is translated as CATVSRDRLYGYTF.

The chain joins TRBV27 to TRBJ2-7; D uncertain. CDR1 is MNHEY and CDR2 is SMNVEV in the germline V gene (reference sequence). V was clipped by 1 base and J by 0 bases, with 10 bases between them. The CDR3 covers 15 residues. The chain's CDR3 is CASSLFSGPSYEQYF. CDR3 bases: TGTGCCAGCAGTTTATTTTCGGGTCCCTCCTACGAGCAGTACTTC.

This chain joins TRBV7-6 and TRBJ2-7, with a weak D call TRBD2 (6 bases). Between the trimmed V and J ends, which lost 3 bases and 3 bases, there was a span of 12 bases. The CDR3 has 14 residues. Germline CDR1 SGHVS, CDR2 FNYEAQ. CDR3 nucleotide sequence: TGTGCCAGCAGCTTGGCTGGAGGGAGCTACGAGCAGTACTTC. Protein product: CASSLAGGSYEQYF.

The gene calls are TRBV30 and TRBJ2-1; no definite D call. Germline CDR1 is GTSNPN and CDR2 is SVGIG (reference sequence). CDR3 length: 14 amino acids. Deletions cut 5 bases from V and 3 bases from J, with 14 bases between. DNA for the CDR3: TGTGCCTGGGGTTCGGGTAGCCTCTACAATGAGCAGTTCTTC. Its translation is CAWGSGSLYNEQFF.

The chain employs TRBV6-1 and TRBJ2-7, with D perhaps TRBD2 (5 bases). Deletions cut 5 bases from V and 0 bases from J, with 11 bases between. This CDR3 comprises 14 residues. Germline-derived CDR1 and CDR2 are MNHNS and SASEGT. The CDR3 DNA is TGTGCCAGCAGTCGGACTCCGAGCTCCTACGAGCAGTACTTC. Translating gives CASSRTPSSYEQYF.

CDR3 sequence reads: CAWSLERGLEYF. In DNA form, the CDR3 reads TGTGCCTGGAGTTTGGAGCGGGGACTTGAGTACTTC. This chain connects TRBV30 to TRBJ2-7, with 7 positions matching TRBD2. After removal of 2 bases from V and 11 bases from J, the junction contained 9 bases not matched to a gene. CDR1 is GTSNPN and CDR2 is SVGIG in the germline V gene (reference sequence). The CDR3 totals 12 residues.

V gene TRBV5-1 combines with J gene TRBJ2-7; a weak D match, TRBD1 (6 bases). This CDR3 region has 15 residues. Germline CDR1 and CDR2: SGHRS and YFSETQ. V lost 4 bases to trimming and J lost 2 bases, with 16 bases between them. The chain's CDR3 is CASSITTGTPYEQYF. Here the CDR3 DNA reads TGCGCCAGCAGCATTACAACAGGGACCCCCTACGAGCAGTACTTC.

This clone was recorded a few times. CDR3 in amino acids: CASMTGPMNQPQHF. CDR3 in DNA: TGTGCCAGCATGACAGGGCCCATGAATCAGCCCCAGCATTTT. V is TRBV28 and J is TRBJ1-5, with 7 bases lining up with TRBD1. Germline trimming cut 7 bases from V and 4 bases from J; bases unmatched to any gene: 7. CDR1 is MDHEN, CDR2 SYDVKM, per germline. This CDR3 is 14 amino acids long. The variable domain in full, with the rest retrieved from reference TRBV28 and TRBJ1-5, is DVKVTQSSRYLVKRTGEKVFLECVQDMDHENMFWYRQDPGLGLRLIYFSYDVKMKEKGDIPEGYSVSREKKERFSLILESASTNQTSMYLCASMTGPMNQPQHFGDGTRLSIL.

The V call is TRBV28, the J call TRBJ1-2; 7 bases agree with TRBD1. The germline V gene encodes CDR1 MDHEN and CDR2 SYDVKM. The ends lost 7 bases at V and 9 bases at J; junction bases unmatched: 8. CDR3 length: 12 amino acids. The CDR3 protein is CASTEGARSYTF. In nucleotides, the CDR3 is TGTGCCAGCACGGAGGGGGCCCGCAGCTACACCTTC.